The T cell receptor beta chain under discussion was sequenced for a study of blood T cell repertoires in COVID-19. Study-wide context: The origin of the acute and convalescent COVID-19 samples was the United States, Italy and Spain. From T cells, B-cell-depleted T cells, or PBMCs came the material, which was cDNA or gDNA.

The table came from immunoSEQ multiplex PCR; TCRdb's copy has only in-frame clones and leaves some out. Of hundreds of thousands of clones listed, around 87% are singletons. CDR3 length: 15 residues. Trimming left V 6 bases short and J 2 bases short, with 14 bases between. CDR1 and CDR2 (germline): SNHLY, FYNNEI. The clonotype was recovered from a woman aged 45-60 years who had recovered from COVID-19. The specimen sequenced was PBMCs or T cells enriched from blood (not recorded which). V gene TRBV2 combines with J gene TRBJ1-3; D is undetermined. The CDR3 bases are TGTGCCAGCAGGTCGTTCGGGGTCGCTGGAAACACCATATATTTT. Protein sequence: CASRSFGVAGNTIYF.